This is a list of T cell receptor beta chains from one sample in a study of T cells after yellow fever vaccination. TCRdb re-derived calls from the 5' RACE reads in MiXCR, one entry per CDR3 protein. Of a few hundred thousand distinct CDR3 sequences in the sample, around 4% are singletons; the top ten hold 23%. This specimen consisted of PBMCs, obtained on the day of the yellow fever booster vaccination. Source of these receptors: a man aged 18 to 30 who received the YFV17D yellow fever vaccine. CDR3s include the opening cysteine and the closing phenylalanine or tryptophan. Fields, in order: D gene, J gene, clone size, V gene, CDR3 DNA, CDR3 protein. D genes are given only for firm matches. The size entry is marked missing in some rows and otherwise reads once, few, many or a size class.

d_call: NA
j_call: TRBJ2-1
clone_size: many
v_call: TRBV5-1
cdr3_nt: TGCGCCAGCAGCTTGACTAGGAATGAGCAGTTCTTC
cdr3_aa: CASSLTRNEQFF

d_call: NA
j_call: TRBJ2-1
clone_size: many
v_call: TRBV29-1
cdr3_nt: TGCAGCGTTATCACCCGTATCTACAATGAGCAGTTCTTC
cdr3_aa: CSVITRIYNEQFF

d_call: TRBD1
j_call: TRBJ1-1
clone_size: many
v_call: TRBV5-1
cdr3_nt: TGCGCCAGCGGCGACACAGGGGGGAACACTGAAGCTTTCTTT
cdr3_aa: CASGDTGGNTEAFF

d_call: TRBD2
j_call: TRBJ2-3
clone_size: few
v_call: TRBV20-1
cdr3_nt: TGCAGTGCCGCGCCTAGCGGGGGGCTTGCAGATACGCAGTATTTT
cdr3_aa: CSAAPSGGLADTQYF

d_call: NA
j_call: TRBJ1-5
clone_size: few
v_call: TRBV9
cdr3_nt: TGTGCCAGCAGCGAAACAGGCTACGGGAATCAGCCCCAGCATTTT
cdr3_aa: CASSETGYGNQPQHF

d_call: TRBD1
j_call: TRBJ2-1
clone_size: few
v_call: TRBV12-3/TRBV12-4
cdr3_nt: TGTGCCAGCAGTTTACGGACAGGGTACAATGAGCAGTTCTTC
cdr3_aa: CASSLRTGYNEQFF

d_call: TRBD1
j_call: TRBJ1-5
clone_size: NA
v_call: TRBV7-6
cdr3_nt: TGTGCCAGCAGCTTCGATCCAGGGGGCGGTCAGCCCCAGCATTTT
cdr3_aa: CASSFDPGGGQPQHF

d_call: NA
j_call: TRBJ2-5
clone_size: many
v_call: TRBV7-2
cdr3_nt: TGTGCCAGCAGCTTAGTCCCGGGGCCAGAGACCCAGTACTTC
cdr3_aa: CASSLVPGPETQYF

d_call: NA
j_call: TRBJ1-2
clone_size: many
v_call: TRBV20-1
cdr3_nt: TGCAGTGCTAGAGTCCCAGGGGCCTCCTATGGCTACACCTTC
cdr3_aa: CSARVPGASYGYTF

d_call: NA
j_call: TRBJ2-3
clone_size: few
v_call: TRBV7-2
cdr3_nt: TGTGCCAGCAGCTTAGTCCACACAGATACGCAGTATTTT
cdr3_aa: CASSLVHTDTQYF

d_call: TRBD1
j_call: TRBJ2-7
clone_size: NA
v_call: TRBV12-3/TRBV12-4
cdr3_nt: TGTGCCAGCAGTTTAATCGGGACAGGTTCCTACGAGCAGTACTTC
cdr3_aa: CASSLIGTGSYEQYF

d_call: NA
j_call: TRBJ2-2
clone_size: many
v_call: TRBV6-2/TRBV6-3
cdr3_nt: TGTGCCAGCAGTTGGCGACGCACCGGGGAGCTGTTTTTT
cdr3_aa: CASSWRRTGELFF

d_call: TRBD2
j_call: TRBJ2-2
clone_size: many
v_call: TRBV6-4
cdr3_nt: TGTGCCAGCAGTGAAAGCGGGGGGGCCACCGGGGAGCTGTTTTTT
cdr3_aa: CASSESGGATGELFF

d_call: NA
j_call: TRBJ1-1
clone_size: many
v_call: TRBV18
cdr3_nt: TGTGCCAGCTCAGAGGGTGAAGCTTTCTTT
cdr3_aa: CASSEGEAFF

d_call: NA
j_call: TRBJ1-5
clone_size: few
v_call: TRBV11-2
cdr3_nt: TGTGCCAGCAGCACGAGAGGGGGAGGACATCAGCCCCAGCATTTT
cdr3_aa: CASSTRGGGHQPQHF

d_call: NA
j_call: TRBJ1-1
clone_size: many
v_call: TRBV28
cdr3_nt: TGTGCCAGCAGCCCCCGGACCTATCCGATCCAAGAAGCTTTCTTT
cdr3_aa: CASSPRTYPIQEAFF

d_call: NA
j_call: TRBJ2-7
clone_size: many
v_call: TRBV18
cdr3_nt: TGTGCCAGCTCGCCTTTCGACAGGTCCTACGAGCAGTACTTC
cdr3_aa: CASSPFDRSYEQYF

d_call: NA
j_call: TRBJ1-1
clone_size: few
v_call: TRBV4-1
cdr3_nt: TGCGCCAGCAGCCAAGTTGGGGGACCAAAGAACACTGAAGCTTTCTTT
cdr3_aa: CASSQVGGPKNTEAFF

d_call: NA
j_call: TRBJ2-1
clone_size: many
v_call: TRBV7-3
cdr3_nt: TGTGCCAGCAGCTTAGTTAGCCCCAATGAGCAGTTCTTC
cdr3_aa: CASSLVSPNEQFF

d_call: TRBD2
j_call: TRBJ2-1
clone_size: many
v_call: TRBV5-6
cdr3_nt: TGTGCCAGCAGCTCACTAGCGGGGGCCTACAATGAGCAGTTCTTC
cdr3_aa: CASSSLAGAYNEQFF

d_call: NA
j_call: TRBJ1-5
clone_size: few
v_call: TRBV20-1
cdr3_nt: TGCAGTGCTGGCAGGGTGGGAGGTAATCAGCCCCAGCATTTT
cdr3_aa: CSAGRVGGNQPQHF

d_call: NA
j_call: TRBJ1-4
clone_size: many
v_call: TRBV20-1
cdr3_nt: TGCAGTGCGTCTCGACTGGAGGATGAAAAACTGTTTTTT
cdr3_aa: CSASRLEDEKLFF

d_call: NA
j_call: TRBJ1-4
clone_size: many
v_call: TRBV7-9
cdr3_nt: TGTGCCAGCACCGGACAGGAAAAACTGTTTTTT
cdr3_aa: CASTGQEKLFF

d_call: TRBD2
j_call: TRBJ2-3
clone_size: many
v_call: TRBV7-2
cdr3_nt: TGTGCCAGCAGGTCTCGACTAGCGGACCCCGATACGCAGTATTTT
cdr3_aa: CASRSRLADPDTQYF

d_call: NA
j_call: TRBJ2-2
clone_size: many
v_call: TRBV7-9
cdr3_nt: TGTGCCAGCAGCCCACCTTCGGGACTCAACACCGGGGAGCTGTTTTTT
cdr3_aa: CASSPPSGLNTGELFF

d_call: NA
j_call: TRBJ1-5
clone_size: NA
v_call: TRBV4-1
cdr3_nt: TGCGCCAGCAGCCCCACCGCGGGCGATAGCAATCAGCCCGAGCATTTT
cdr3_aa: CASSPTAGDSNQPEHF

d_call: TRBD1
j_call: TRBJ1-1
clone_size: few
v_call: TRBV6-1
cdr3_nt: TGTGCCAGCATAGTGGGGCAGGGGGCGACTGAAGCTTTCTTT
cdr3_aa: CASIVGQGATEAFF

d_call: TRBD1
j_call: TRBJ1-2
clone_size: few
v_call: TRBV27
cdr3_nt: TGTGCCAGCAGCGTAGGACAGGTCGGGTATGGCTACACCTTC
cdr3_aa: CASSVGQVGYGYTF

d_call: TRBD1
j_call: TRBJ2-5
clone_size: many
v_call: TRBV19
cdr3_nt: TGTGCCAGTCAATCGTACGGGACAGGGGGCTCGGAGACCCAGTACTTC
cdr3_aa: CASQSYGTGGSETQYF

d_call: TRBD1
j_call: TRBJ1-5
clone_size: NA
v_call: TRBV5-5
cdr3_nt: TGTGCCAGCAGCTCCGGGACAGGGGAAGCTAGGAGCAATCAGCCCCAGCATTTT
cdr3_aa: CASSSGTGEARSNQPQHF

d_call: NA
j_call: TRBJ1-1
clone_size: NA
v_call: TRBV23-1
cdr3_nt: TGCGCCAGCAGTCAATGGGTCGGGGGAAACACTGAAGCTTTCTTT
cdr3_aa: CASSQWVGGNTEAFF

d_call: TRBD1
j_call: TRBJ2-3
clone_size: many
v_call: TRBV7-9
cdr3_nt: TGTGCCAGCGACCGGGTACCAGGGGGCGTCCCAGATACGCAGTATTTT
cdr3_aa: CASDRVPGGVPDTQYF

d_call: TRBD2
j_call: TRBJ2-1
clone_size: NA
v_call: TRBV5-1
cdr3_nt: TGCGCCAGCAGCTATAGCGGGGGGCAACACAATGAGCAGTTCTTC
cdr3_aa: CASSYSGGQHNEQFF

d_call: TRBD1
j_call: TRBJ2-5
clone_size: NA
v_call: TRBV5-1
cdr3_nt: TGCGCCAGCAGAAAGGGGACAACAGGGGGGACCCAGTACTTC
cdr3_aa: CASRKGTTGGTQYF

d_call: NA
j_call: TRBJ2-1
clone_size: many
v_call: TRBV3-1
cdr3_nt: TGTGCCAGCAGCCAGGGGACAGCGGGTTACAATGAGCAGTTCTTC
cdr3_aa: CASSQGTAGYNEQFF

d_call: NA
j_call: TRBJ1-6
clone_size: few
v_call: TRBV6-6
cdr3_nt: TGTGCCAGCAGTTACTCTGGACTAGATAATTCACCCCTCCACTTT
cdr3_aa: CASSYSGLDNSPLHF

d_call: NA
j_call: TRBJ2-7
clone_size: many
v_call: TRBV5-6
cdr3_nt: TGTGCCAGCAGCTTGGGGACAGCACACTCCTACGAGCAGTACTTC
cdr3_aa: CASSLGTAHSYEQYF

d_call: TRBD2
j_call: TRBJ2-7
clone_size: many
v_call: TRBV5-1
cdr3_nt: TGCGCCAGCAGCTTGGGGGGGACTATATACGAGCAGTACTTC
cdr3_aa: CASSLGGTIYEQYF

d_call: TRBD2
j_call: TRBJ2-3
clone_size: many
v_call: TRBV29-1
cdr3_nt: TGCAGCGTTGCTAGCGGGGGCTACACAGATACGCAGTATTTT
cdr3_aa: CSVASGGYTDTQYF

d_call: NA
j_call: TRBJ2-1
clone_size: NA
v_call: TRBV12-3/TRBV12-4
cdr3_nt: TGTGCCAGCACTTTTGGGAATTCCGATGAGCAGTTCTTC
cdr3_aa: CASTFGNSDEQFF

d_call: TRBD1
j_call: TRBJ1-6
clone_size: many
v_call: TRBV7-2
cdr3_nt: TGTGCCAGCAGCTCCCGACAGGGACAATCACCCCTCCACTTT
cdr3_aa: CASSSRQGQSPLHF

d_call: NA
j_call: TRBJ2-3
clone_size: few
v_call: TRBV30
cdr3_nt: TGTGCCTGGAGTGTGGTCTACCTTCGCACAGATACGCAGTATTTT
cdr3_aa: CAWSVVYLRTDTQYF

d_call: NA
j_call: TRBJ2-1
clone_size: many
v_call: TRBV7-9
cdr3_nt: TGTGCCAGCAGCTCTGGACAGAAGAGCTCCTACAATGAGCAGTTCTTC
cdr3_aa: CASSSGQKSSYNEQFF

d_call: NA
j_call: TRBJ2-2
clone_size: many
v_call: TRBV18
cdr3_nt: TGTGCCAGCTCACCTGTGGGGCGGACCGGGGAGCTGTTTTTT
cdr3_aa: CASSPVGRTGELFF

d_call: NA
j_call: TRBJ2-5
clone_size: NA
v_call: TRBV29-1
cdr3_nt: TGCAGCGTTGAGGGAATCACCGCCGAAGAGACCCAGTACTTC
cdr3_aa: CSVEGITAEETQYF

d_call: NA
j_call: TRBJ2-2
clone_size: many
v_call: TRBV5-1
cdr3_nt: TGCGCCAGCAGCTTTGGGAACACCGGGGAGCTGTTTTTT
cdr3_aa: CASSFGNTGELFF

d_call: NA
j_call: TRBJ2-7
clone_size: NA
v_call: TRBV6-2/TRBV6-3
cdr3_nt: TGTGCCAGCAGTTACTCGGCGGCCTCCTACGAGCAGTACTTC
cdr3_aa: CASSYSAASYEQYF

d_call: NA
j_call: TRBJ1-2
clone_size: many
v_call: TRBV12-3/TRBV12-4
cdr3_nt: TGTGCCAGCAGTTTAGCGCTAGGCAGGAGCTATGGCTACACCTTC
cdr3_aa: CASSLALGRSYGYTF

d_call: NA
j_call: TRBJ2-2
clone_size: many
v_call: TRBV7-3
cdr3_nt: TGTGCCAGCAGCTTCTCCGCCAGGGCCACCGGGGAGCTGTTTTTT
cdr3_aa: CASSFSARATGELFF

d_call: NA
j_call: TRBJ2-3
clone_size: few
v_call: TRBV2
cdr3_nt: TGTGCCAGCAGTGTATCGTCTAGCTCAGATACGCAGTATTTT
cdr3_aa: CASSVSSSSDTQYF

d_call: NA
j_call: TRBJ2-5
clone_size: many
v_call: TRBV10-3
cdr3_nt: TGTCCACCATTCCCACCTCGGCGGGTGGAGACCCAGTACTTC
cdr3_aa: CPPFPPRRVETQYF

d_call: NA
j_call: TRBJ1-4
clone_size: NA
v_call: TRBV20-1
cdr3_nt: TGCAGTGCTAGACGGCGGGCCCTCAGTCATGAAAAACTGTTTTTT
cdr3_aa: CSARRRALSHEKLFF

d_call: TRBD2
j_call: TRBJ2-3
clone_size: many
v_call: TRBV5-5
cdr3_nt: TGTGCCAGCAGGAATCTGGGGGGGAATACGCAGTATTTT
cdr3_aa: CASRNLGGNTQYF

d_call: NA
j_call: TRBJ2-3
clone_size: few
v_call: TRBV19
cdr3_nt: TGTGCCAGTAGTATAGCCCAAGGGGTGACAGATACGCAGTATTTT
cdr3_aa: CASSIAQGVTDTQYF